The entry that follows covers one TCR beta chain sequence. What it binds is unknown. The data belong to a study of cytomegalovirus exposure and HLA in healthy donors. Unrecorded immune exposures were likely, despite nominal health at sampling. Findings of the study overall: In terms of immune exposure information, only CMV serostatus was available.

The PCR employed 60 Vbeta primers together with 13 Jbeta primers. Profiling relied on immunoSEQ multiplex PCR, and the TCRdb table lists in-frame clones only, not all of them. Of around 300,000 clones listed, about 66% are singletons. The CDR3 runs to 13 residues. V trimming: 8 bases; J trimming: 4 bases; junction bases outside the gene matches: 7. From germline, CDR1 is MNHEY and CDR2 SVGAGI. Sequencing was done on a sample of PBMCs. V and J are TRBV6-5 and TRBJ2-7; 8 nucleotides line up with TRBD2. The clonotype comes from a female donor in good health and CMV-seronegative. Here the CDR3 reads CASAFGGRYEQYF. The CDR3 DNA reads TGTGCCAGCGCGTTTGGCGGGAGGTACGAGCAGTACTTC.